The subject of this entry is one T cell receptor beta chain. Antigen unknown. Trimming took 6 bases from V and 8 from J; bases not matched to a gene: 8. CDR1 is SGHAT and CDR2 is FQNNGV in the germline V gene. The CDR3 is made up of 14 amino acids. This entry comes from a study of beta chain features in type 1 diabetes. Every bit of the isolated RNA underwent reverse transcription, so sequencing read expressed TCRB transcripts. Using immunoSEQ multiplex PCR, the repertoire was profiled, and TCRdb retains in-frame clones only, with some absent. This table has 110,000 to 150,000 clones, around 7% appearing once. A heparinised blood draw that averaged roughly 100 mL was obtained once from each donor. Sorted populations all exceeded 95% purity. Whole-study results and caveats: PCR could preferentially amplify shorter templates, alike in patients and controls.

Specimen: central memory CD4+ T cells from blood. The chain couples TRBV11-2 to TRBJ2-2, with 8 bases lining up with TRBD1. The TCR sequence derives from a woman aged 30 to 39 in good health. In DNA, the CDR3 is TGTGCCAGCAGTCTGGACAGGGCGGGAGGGGAGCTGTTTTTT. This translates into CASSLDRAGGELFF.